Detailed here is one TCR beta chain. This sample is part of a study of radiotherapy plus CTLA-4 blockade in lung cancer. In the study overall: Objective responses were recorded in roughly 17% of patients, with disease control recorded in around 30%.

The ends lost 6 bases at V and 8 bases at J; junction bases unmatched: 9. The germline CDR1 and CDR2 sequences are GTSNPN and SVGIG (reference sequence). The CDR3 covers 14 residues. Each patient with chemo-refractory metastatic non-small-cell lung cancer was treated with focal radiation plus CTLA-4 blockade using ipilimumab. Profiling relied on immunoSEQ multiplex PCR, and the TCRdb table lists in-frame clones only, not all of them. The repertoire holds roughly 100,000 clones, with roughly 80% as singletons. The sample consisted of peripheral blood, taken from a patient treated with radiotherapy plus ipilimumab. This chain joins TRBV30 and TRBJ1-4; 10 bases align to TRBD1. The clonotype was recovered from a human donor with non-small cell lung cancer that progressed on radiotherapy plus ipilimumab. The CDR3 here is CACSGTGVREKLFF. Written as DNA, the CDR3 is TGTGCCTGTTCCGGGACAGGGGTACGGGAAAAACTGTTTTTT.